Each of the 14 T cell receptor beta chains below was sequenced from the same sample in a study of T cell responses to AZD1222 COVID-19 vaccine (dated by TCRdb to about 2021). The method behind the library was the immunoSEQ multiplex PCR assay. Drawn from immuneACCESS, this table holds only the in-frame rearrangements with V and J called that TCRdb kept. Clones are partly lost; checked studies trace under half to an unresolved V gene and leave the rest unexplained. This sample comprises roughly 160,000 clones, roughly nine tenths of them detected only once. The ten top clones hold about 6.9% of the sample. The label giving this sample's time point can be read as: baseline before first vaccination. Sequencing used peripheral blood, obtained on day 0 of AZD1222 vaccination. These receptors came from an adult in good health.

V is TRBV5-1 and J is TRBJ2-3, with D unresolved. The CDR3 contains 14 residues. Trimming stripped 7 bases from V and 2 bases from J, with 14 bases between. The germline gives CDR1 SGHRS, CDR2 YFSETQ. The DNA for the CDR3 is TGCGCCAGCGCCACCCAAGACCACACAGATACGCAGTATTTT. Amino acids: CASATQDHTDTQYF.

The rearrangement uses TRBV6-2 or TRBV6-3 and TRBJ2-7; D tentatively reads TRBD1 or TRBD2 (5 bases each). The CDR3 spans 14 residues. Germline-derived CDR1 and CDR2 are MNHEY and SVGEGT. V dropped 6 bases and J dropped 0 bases, with 12 bases sitting between them. CDR3: CASRYRDPSYEQYF. CDR3 coding DNA: TGTGCCAGCAGATACCGGGACCCCTCCTACGAGCAGTACTTC.

This sequence joins TRBV9 and TRBJ2-5; a possible D gene is TRBD2 (5 bases). Germline lookup yields CDR1 SGDLS and CDR2 YYNGEE. The V end was cut by 2 bases, the J end by 4 bases, with 9 bases between. This CDR3 region has 13 residues. In DNA, the CDR3 is TGTGCCAGCAGCGTTCTAGGAGGAGAGACCCAGTACTTC. Protein product: CASSVLGGETQYF. The entire variable domain, with the rest obtained from reference TRBV9 and TRBJ2-5, is as follows: DSGVTQTPKHLITATGQRVTLRCSPRSGDLSVYWYQQSLDQGLQFLIQYYNGEERAKGNILERFSAQQFPDLHSELNLSSLELGDSALYFCASSVLGGETQYFGPGTRLLVL.

The chain has TRBV7-6 and TRBJ2-6; D is unclear. The germline V gene has CDR1 SGHVS and CDR2 FNYEAQ. The CDR3 totals 15 residues. The V end was cut by 5 bases, the J end by 1 base, with 9 bases between. CDR3 residues: CASSPISSGANVLTF. The DNA of the CDR3 is TGTGCCAGCAGCCCTATATCGTCTGGGGCCAACGTCCTGACTTTC.

The V call is TRBV5-4, the J call TRBJ1-5; D gene uncertain. V lost 2 bases to trimming and J lost 9 bases, with 9 bases between them. The V gene's germline CDR1 is SGHNT and CDR2 YYREEE (reference sequence). The CDR3 spans 12 residues. CDR3 nucleotides: TGTGCCAGCAGCTTAGATTCCGCGCCCCAGCATTTT. Its protein is CASSLDSAPQHF.

V is TRBV24-1 and J is TRBJ1-6, with a possible D match to TRBD1 (5 bases). There are 17 residues in the CDR3. Germline CDR1 reads KGHDR; CDR2 reads SFDVKD. The V gene lost 3 bases and the J gene lost 0 bases, with 11 bases spanning the gap. This chain's CDR3 is CATSDGAGSSYNSPLHF. In nucleotides, the CDR3 is TGTGCCACCAGTGATGGAGCAGGGAGCTCCTATAATTCACCCCTCCACTTT.

The gene calls are TRBV19 and TRBJ2-7; TRBD1 aligns across 7 bases. CDR3 length: 13 amino acids. The trim removed 3 bases at V and 7 bases at J, leaving 6 bases unmatched. In germline, CDR1 is LNHDA, CDR2 SQIVND (reference sequence). CDR3 DNA: TGTGCCAGTAGTATGGATCGGACAGGTGAGCAGTACTTC. Protein: CASSMDRTGEQYF.

This chain uses TRBV27 with TRBJ1-5; TRBD1 might be the D (6 bases). Germline values: CDR1 MNHEY, CDR2 SMNVEV (reference sequence). Trimming removed 3 bases at V and 0 bases at J, with 12 bases between. CDR3 length equals 16 residues. The CDR3 loop is CASSLGGGYSNQPQHF. The CDR3 DNA is TGTGCCAGCAGTTTGGGGGGCGGATATAGCAATCAGCCCCAGCATTTT.

V is TRBV6-5 and J is TRBJ1-4; D ambiguous. Germline V gene lookup returns CDR1 MNHEY and CDR2 SVGAGI. The CDR3 has 15 residues. Trimming stripped 6 bases from V and 0 bases from J, with 11 bases between. The CDR3 sequence is CASSLERATNEKLFF. In DNA form, the CDR3 reads TGTGCCAGCAGCCTCGAGAGGGCAACTAATGAAAAACTGTTTTTT.

The rearrangement joins TRBV28 to TRBJ1-1; maybe TRBD1 (6 bases). The CDR3 has 19 amino acids. V lost 1 base and J lost 0, with 21 bases in between. CDR1 is MDHEN and CDR2 is SYDVKM in the germline V gene. The CDR3 sequence is CASSLSGGQYLRLNTEAFF. DNA for the CDR3: TGTGCCAGCAGTTTATCGGGGGGGCAGTACTTACGTTTGAACACTGAAGCTTTCTTT.

The J gene is TRBJ1-2, the V gene TRBV6-5; 10 bases fit TRBD1. Trimming took 11 bases from V and 4 from J; bases not matched to a gene: 4. CDR1 and CDR2 from the germline V gene are MNHEY and SVGAGI. This CDR3 region has 12 residues. CDR3 DNA sequence: TGTGCCGGGGACAGGGGAATCTATGGCTACACCTTC. This sequence encodes CAGDRGIYGYTF.

This clone was picked up a small number of times. This CDR3 is CASSEERGSPLHF. DNA of the CDR3: TGCGCCAGCAGTGAGGAGCGAGGGTCACCCCTCCACTTT. The chain employs TRBV10-2 and TRBJ1-6, with unresolved D. The germline gives CDR1 WSHSY, CDR2 SAAADI. The V and J ends lost 2 bases and 10 bases respectively, with 9 bases between them. This CDR3 has 13 amino acids.

The chain couples TRBV7-3 to TRBJ2-3; a weak D match, TRBD1 (6 bases). The CDR3 covers 13 residues. Trimming removed 8 bases at V and 0 bases at J, with 9 bases between. Germline lookup yields CDR1 SGHTA and CDR2 FQGTGA. The DNA of the CDR3 is TGTGCCAGCGCCACAGGGAGCACAGATACGCAGTATTTT. Translated: CASATGSTDTQYF.

V usage is TRBV9 and J usage is TRBJ1-2; the D is unclear. The CDR3 consists of 15 residues. V lost 0 bases and J lost 4, with 13 bases in between. Germline V CDR1 and CDR2: SGDLS, YYNGEE. The CDR3 is CASSVGRPSSYGYTF. CDR3 coding DNA: TGTGCCAGCAGCGTAGGGAGACCGTCGTCCTATGGCTACACCTTC.